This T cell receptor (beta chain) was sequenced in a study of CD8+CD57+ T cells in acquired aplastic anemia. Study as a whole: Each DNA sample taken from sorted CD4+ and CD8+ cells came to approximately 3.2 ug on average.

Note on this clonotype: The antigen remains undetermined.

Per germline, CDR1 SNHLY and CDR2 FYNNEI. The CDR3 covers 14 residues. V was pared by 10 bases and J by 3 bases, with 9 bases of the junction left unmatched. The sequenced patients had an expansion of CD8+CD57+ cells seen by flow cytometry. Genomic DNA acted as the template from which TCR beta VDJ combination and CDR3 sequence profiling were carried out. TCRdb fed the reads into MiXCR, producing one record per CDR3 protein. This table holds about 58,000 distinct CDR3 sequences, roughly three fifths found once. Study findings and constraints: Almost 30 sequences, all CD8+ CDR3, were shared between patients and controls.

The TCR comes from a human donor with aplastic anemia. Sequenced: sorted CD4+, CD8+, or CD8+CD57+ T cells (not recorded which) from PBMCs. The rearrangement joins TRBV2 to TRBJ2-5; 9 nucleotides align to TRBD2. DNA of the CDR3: TGTGCCACCGATAAGGCTAGCGGGGAAGAGACCCAGTACTTC. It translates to CATDKASGEETQYF.